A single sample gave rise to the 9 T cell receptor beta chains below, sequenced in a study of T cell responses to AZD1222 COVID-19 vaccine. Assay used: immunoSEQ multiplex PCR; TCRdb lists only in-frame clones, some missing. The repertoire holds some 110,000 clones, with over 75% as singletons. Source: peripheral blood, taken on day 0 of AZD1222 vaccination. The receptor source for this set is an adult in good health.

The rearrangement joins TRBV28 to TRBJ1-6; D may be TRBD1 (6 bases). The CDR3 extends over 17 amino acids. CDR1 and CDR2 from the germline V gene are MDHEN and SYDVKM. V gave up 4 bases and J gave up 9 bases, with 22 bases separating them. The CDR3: CASSWHHPGTQGSPLHF. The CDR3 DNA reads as TGTGCCAGCAGTTGGCACCATCCCGGGACACAGGGTTCACCCCTCCACTTT.

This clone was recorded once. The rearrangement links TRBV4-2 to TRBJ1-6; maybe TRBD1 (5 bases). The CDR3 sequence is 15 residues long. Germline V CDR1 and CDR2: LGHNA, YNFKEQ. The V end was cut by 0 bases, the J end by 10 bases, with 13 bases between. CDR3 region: CASSQDNQGHSPLHF. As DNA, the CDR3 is TGTGCCAGCAGCCAAGATAACCAGGGTCACTCACCCCTCCACTTT.

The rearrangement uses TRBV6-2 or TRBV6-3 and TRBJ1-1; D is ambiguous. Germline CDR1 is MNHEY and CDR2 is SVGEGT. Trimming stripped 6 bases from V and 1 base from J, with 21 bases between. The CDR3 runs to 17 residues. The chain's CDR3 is CASSPSPIGFRNTEAFF. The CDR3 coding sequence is TGTGCCAGCAGCCCCTCTCCGATAGGGTTTCGGAACACTGAAGCTTTCTTT.

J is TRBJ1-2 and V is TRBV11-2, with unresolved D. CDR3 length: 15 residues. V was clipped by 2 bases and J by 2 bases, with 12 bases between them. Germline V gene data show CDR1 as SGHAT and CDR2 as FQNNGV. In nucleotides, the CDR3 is TGTGCCAGCAGCTTATCGCACAGCTCAAACTATGGCTACACCTTC. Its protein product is CASSLSHSSNYGYTF.

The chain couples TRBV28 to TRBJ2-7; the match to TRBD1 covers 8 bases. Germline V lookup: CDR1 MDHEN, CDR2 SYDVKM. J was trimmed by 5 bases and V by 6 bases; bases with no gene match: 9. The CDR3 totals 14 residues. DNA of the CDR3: TGTGCCAGCAGCTATGGGGCAGGGGGCCACGAGCAGTACTTC. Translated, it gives CASSYGAGGHEQYF.

The CDR3 is CASSSYPDTQYF. CDR3 in DNA: TGTGCCAGCAGCTCCTATCCAGATACGCAGTATTTT. The J gene is TRBJ2-3, the V gene TRBV7-2, with D uncertain. The CDR3 has 12 residues. The V end lost 4 bases, the J end lost 4 bases, and 6 bases lay between the germline ends. Germline lookup yields CDR1 SGHTA and CDR2 FQGNSA.

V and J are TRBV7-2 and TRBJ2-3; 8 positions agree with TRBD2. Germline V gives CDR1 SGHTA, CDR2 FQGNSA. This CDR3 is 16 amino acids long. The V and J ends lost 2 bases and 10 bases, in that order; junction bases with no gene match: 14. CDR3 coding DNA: TGTGCCAGCAGCTTAACGGGGGGGGTTACGCGAAACTCGCAGTATTTT. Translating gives CASSLTGGVTRNSQYF.

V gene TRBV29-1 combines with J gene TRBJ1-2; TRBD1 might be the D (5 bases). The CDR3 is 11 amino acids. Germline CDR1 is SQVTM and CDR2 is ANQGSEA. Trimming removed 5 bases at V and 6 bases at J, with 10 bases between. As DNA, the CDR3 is TGCAGCGTTTCTTTGGGGGATGGCTACACCTTC. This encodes CSVSLGDGYTF.

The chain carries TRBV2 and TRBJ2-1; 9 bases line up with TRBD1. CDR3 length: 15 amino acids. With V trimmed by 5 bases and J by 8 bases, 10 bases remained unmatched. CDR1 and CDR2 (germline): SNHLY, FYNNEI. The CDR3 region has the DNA TGTGCCAGCAGTTCTCCGGGACAGGGTCAGGATGAGCAGTTCTTC. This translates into CASSSPGQGQDEQFF.